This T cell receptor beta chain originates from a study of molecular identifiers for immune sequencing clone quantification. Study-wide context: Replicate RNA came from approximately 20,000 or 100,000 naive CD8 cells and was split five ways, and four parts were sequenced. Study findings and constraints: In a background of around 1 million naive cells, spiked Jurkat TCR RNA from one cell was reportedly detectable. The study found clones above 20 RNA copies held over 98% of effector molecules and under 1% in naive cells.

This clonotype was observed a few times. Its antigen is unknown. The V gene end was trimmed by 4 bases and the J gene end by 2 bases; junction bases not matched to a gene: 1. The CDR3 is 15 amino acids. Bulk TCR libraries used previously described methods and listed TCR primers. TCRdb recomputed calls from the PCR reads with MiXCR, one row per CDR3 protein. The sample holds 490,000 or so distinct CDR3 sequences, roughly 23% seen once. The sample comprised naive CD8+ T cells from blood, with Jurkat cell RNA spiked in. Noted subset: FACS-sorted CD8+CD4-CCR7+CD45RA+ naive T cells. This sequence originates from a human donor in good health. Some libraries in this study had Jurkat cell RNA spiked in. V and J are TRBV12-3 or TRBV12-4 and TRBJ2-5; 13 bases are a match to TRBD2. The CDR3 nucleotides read TGTGCCAGCAGTTCGACTAGCGGGGGGCAAGAGACCCAGTACTTC. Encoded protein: CASSSTSGGQETQYF.